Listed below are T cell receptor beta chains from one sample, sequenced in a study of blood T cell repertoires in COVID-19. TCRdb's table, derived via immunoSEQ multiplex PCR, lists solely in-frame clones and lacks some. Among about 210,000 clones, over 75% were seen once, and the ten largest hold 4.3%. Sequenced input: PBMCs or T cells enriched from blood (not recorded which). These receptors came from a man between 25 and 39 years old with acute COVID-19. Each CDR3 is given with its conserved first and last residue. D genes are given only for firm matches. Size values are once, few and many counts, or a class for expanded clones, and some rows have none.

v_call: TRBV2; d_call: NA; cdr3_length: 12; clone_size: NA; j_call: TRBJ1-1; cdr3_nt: TGTGCCAGCAGTGCATCGGGCACTGAAGCTTTCTTT; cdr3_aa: CASSASGTEAFF
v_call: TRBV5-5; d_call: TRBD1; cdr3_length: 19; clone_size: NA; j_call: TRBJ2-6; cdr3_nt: TGTGCCAGCAGCCCGTCCCGGGACAGGGGGTTGGCTGGGGCCAACGTCCTGACTTTC; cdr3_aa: CASSPSRDRGLAGANVLTF
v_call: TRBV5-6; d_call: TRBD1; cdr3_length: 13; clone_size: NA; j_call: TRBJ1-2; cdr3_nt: TGTGCCTCGCGAGGACAGGGACCCTATGGCTACACCTTC; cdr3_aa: CASRGQGPYGYTF
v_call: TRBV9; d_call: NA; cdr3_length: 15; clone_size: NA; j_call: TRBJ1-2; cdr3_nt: TGTGCCAGCAGCGTAGAGGGGACTACTCTTTATGGCTACACCTTC; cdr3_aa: CASSVEGTTLYGYTF
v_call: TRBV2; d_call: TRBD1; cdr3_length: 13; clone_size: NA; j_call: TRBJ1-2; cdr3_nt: TGTGCCAGCGGGGGGACAGGCCTATGGGGCTACACCTTC; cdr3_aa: CASGGTGLWGYTF
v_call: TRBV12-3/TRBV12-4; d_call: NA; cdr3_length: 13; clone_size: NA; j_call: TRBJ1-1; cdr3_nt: TGTGCCAGCAACCAGGGTACAGGCACTGAAGCTTTCTTT; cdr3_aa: CASNQGTGTEAFF
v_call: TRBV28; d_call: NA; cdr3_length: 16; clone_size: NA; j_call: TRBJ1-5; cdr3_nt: TGTGCCAGCACCTTAGGGACTACAGGTGTGGGACAGCCCCAGCATTTT; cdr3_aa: CASTLGTTGVGQPQHF
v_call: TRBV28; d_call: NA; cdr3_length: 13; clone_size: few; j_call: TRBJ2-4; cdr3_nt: TGTGCCACTCTTTCCGGGTCCCAAAACATTCAGTACTTC; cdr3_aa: CATLSGSQNIQYF
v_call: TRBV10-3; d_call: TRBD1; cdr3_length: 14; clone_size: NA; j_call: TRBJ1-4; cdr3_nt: TGTGCCACTATGACAGGGGATGGGAATGAAAAACTGTTTTTT; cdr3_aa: CATMTGDGNEKLFF
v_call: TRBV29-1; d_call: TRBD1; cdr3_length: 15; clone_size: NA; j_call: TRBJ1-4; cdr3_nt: TGCAGCGTAGCGGGACAGGGGGCAAAGGGTGAAAAACTGTTTTTT; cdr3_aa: CSVAGQGAKGEKLFF
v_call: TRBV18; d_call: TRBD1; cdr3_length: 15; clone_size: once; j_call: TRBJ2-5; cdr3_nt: TGTGCCAGCTCACCACGGACAGGGGGAGGAGAGACCCAGTACTTC; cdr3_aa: CASSPRTGGGETQYF
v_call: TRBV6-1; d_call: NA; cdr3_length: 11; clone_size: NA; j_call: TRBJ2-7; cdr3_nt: TGTGCCAGCAGTGAGAGGGACGAGCAGTACTTC; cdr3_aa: CASSERDEQYF
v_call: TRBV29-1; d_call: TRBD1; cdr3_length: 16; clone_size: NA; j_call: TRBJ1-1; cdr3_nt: TGCAGCGTTGAAGATCCATCGGGCAGGGGGGTCACTGAAGCTTTCTTT; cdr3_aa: CSVEDPSGRGVTEAFF
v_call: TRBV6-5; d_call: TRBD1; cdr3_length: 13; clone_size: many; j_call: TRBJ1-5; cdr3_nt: TGTGCCAGCATACAGGGGAACAATCAGCCCCAGCATTTT; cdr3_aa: CASIQGNNQPQHF
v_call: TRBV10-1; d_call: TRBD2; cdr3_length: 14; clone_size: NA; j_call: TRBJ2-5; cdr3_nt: TGCGCCAGCAGCCCCGGGGGGTTTGGGGAGACCCAGTACTTC; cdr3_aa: CASSPGGFGETQYF
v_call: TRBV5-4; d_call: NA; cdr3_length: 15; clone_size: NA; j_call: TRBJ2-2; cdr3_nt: TGTGCCAGCAGCTTGGCCGGCAGGGCGAACGGGGAGCTGTTTTTT; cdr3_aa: CASSLAGRANGELFF
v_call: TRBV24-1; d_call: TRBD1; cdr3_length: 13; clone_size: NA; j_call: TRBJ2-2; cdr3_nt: TGTGCCACAAGGACAGGGATCACCGGGGAGCTGTTTTTT; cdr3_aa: CATRTGITGELFF
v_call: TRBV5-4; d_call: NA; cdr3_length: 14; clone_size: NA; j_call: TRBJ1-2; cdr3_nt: TGTGCCAGCAGCCTAGAAGCAGGGGATCATGGCTACACCTTC; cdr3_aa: CASSLEAGDHGYTF
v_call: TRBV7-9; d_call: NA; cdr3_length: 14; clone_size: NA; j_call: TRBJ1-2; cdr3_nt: TGTGCCAGCAGCTTACAGGCTAAGGCCTATGGCTACACCTTC; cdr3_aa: CASSLQAKAYGYTF
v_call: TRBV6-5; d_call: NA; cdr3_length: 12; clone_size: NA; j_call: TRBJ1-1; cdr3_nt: TGTGCCAGCTCCTCGGGAGGCTATGAAGCTTTCTTT; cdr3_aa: CASSSGGYEAFF
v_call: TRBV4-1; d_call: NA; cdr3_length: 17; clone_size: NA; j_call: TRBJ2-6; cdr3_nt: TGCGCCAGCAGCCAAGTTACCGCTGTCGGTGGGGCCAACGTCCTGACTTTC; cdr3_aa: CASSQVTAVGGANVLTF
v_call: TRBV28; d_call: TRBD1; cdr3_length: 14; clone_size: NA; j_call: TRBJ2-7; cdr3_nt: TGTGCCAGCAGCCCGACAGGGGGCGCCTACGAGCAGTACTTC; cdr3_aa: CASSPTGGAYEQYF
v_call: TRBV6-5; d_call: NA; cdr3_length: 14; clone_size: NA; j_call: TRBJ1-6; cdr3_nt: TGTGCCAGCAGCGTCGGGACTGATAATTCACCCCTCCACTTT; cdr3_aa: CASSVGTDNSPLHF
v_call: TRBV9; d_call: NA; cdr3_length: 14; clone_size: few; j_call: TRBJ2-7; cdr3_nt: TGTGCCAGCAGCGTAGGAAGGACAGCCTACGAGCAGTACTTC; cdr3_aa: CASSVGRTAYEQYF
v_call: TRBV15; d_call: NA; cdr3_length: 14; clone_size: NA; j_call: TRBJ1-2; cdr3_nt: TGTGCCACCAGCAGAGATCGACGGACAGATGGCTACACCTTC; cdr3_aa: CATSRDRRTDGYTF
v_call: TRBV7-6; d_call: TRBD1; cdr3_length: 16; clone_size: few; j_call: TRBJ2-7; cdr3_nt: TGTGCCAGCAGCTTGGGGGACAGGGCTTATTCCTACGAGCAGTACTTC; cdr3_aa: CASSLGDRAYSYEQYF